These 23 T cell receptor beta chains were sequenced from one sample in a study of shared clonotypes between healthy human individuals (dated by TCRdb to 2020 to 2022). Libraries came from the immunoSEQ multiplex PCR assay. In its TCRdb copy, this immuneACCESS table keeps in-frame sequences only and misses some clones. Where compared with another copy, unresolved V genes explain less than half of these, and the others have no known cause. For this sample the table gives under 1,900,000 clones, of which approximately 98.5% were detected only once. Approximately 0.38% of the sample is in the top ten clones. The sample was naive CD4+ T cells sorted from blood. This specimen's cell subset or site label, interpreted: CD45RA+ positively selected. The receptor source for this set is a young man in good health.

This chain connects TRBV5-1 to TRBJ2-1; 9 nucleotides align to TRBD1. The germline V gene encodes CDR1 SGHRS and CDR2 YFSETQ. The CDR3 consists of 16 residues. The ends lost 4 bases at V and 6 bases at J; junction bases unmatched: 11. In DNA, the CDR3 is TGCGCCAGCAGCCGATCGGGACAGGGAACACCCAATGAGCAGTTCTTC. This gives the protein CASSRSGQGTPNEQFF.

This clone occurred once. The chain combines TRBV5-5 with TRBJ2-7; 9 bases match TRBD2. This CDR3 has 15 residues. The junction had 5 bases not matched to a gene; V was cut back by 4 bases and J by 0 bases. CDR1 and CDR2 (germline): SGHKS, YYEKEE (reference sequence). CDR3 sequence (DNA): TGTGCCAGCAGCAGGACTAGCGTTAGCTCCTACGAGCAGTACTTC. Encoded protein: CASSRTSVSSYEQYF. Variable domain in full (rest from reference TRBV5-5 and TRBJ2-7): DAGVTQSPTHLIKTRGQQVTLRCSPISGHKSVSWYQQVLGQGPQFIFQYYEKEERGRGNFPDRFSARQFPNYSSELNVNALLLGDSALYLCASSRTSVSSYEQYFGPGTRLTVT.

A note on this clone: Other DNA variants within this sample encode the same CDR3. CDR3 bases: TGTGCCAGCAGCTTAGTGGGGGATTACAATGAGCAGTTCTTC. Amino acid sequence: CASSLVGDYNEQFF. The chain is built from TRBV11-3 and TRBJ2-1, with D tentatively TRBD1 or TRBD2 (5 bases each). Trimming removed 1 base from V and 4 bases from J, with 8 bases in between. CDR1 and CDR2 (germline): SGHNT, YENEEA. The CDR3 is 14 amino acids. Drawing the rest from reference TRBV11-3 and TRBJ2-1, the complete variable domain is EAGVVQSPRYKIIEKKQPVAFWCNPISGHNTLYWYLQNLGQGPELLIRYENEEAVDDSQLPKDRFSAERLKGVDSTLKIQPAELGDSAVYLCASSLVGDYNEQFFGPGTRLTVL.

The chain employs TRBV5-1 and TRBJ1-3; TRBD1 matches 8 bases. Germline CDR1 reads SGHRS; CDR2 reads YFSETQ. This CDR3 is 18 amino acids long. With 4 bases clipped from V and 1 base from J, the junction kept 13 bases outside the gene matches. CDR3 loop: CASSDGLRTGWSGNTIYF. CDR3 bases: TGCGCCAGCAGCGATGGCTTAAGGACAGGGTGGTCTGGAAACACCATATATTTT.

V usage is TRBV7-2 and J usage is TRBJ2-7; tentatively, D is TRBD1 (6 bases). Looked up from germline, CDR1 is SGHTA and CDR2 is FQGNSA. The CDR3 consists of 14 residues. Trimming pared 3 bases from V and 5 bases from J, leaving 14 bases between. DNA of the CDR3: TGTGCCAGCAGCTTGCGAGGGGGAACACACGAGCAGTACTTC. It yields the protein CASSLRGGTHEQYF.

About this clone: Within the sample, other DNA sequences also encode this same CDR3. This CDR3 is CASSLGLAGVSETQYF. DNA of the CDR3: TGCGCCAGCAGCTTGGGACTAGCGGGAGTATCAGAGACCCAGTACTTC. V usage is TRBV5-1 and J usage is TRBJ2-5; 12 bases line up with TRBD2. Germline CDR1 and CDR2: SGHRS and YFSETQ. The CDR3 loop spans 16 amino acids. Trimming removed 0 bases from V and 4 bases from J; junction bases left unmatched: 4.

The chain uses TRBV10-1 and TRBJ1-1, with 10 bases fitting TRBD1. The CDR3 is 12 residues long. CDR1 is WNHNN and CDR2 is SYGVQD in the germline V gene (reference sequence). Unmatched junction bases numbered 3, after V lost 6 bases and J lost 8 bases. Here the CDR3 DNA reads TGCGCCAGCAGAGCGACAGGGGGCGAAGCTTTCTTT. It yields the protein CASRATGGEAFF.

The rearrangement links TRBV28 to TRBJ2-1; D is undetermined. Looked up from germline, CDR1 is MDHEN and CDR2 is SYDVKM. There are 15 residues in the CDR3. V lost 8 bases, J lost 0 bases, and 14 bases lay in between. CDR3 protein: CASCTGPSSYNEQFF. CDR3 DNA: TGTGCCAGCTGTACGGGCCCGAGCTCCTACAATGAGCAGTTCTTC.

The genes are TRBV6-4 and TRBJ2-1; 7 bases are a match to TRBD2. The CDR3 has 16 amino acids. Looked up from germline, CDR1 is MRHNA and CDR2 is SNTAGT. V shed 2 bases, J shed 2 bases, and the junction held 6 bases outside the gene matches. The CDR3 here is CASSDGAGRAYNEQFF. CDR3 nucleotide sequence: TGTGCCAGCAGTGACGGAGCGGGGCGGGCCTACAATGAGCAGTTCTTC.

The chain couples TRBV27 to TRBJ2-1; possibly TRBD1 for D (5 bases). The CDR3 length is 12 residues. Germline CDR1 and CDR2: MNHEY and SMNVEV (reference sequence). V was trimmed by 3 bases and J by 12 bases, leaving 12 bases between them. The chain's CDR3 is CASSFKGLGQFF. The CDR3 coding sequence is TGTGCCAGCAGTTTCAAGGGGCTGGGGCAGTTCTTC.

The genes are TRBV27 and TRBJ2-7, with 8 bases matching TRBD1. CDR3 size: 15 residues. The V segment lost 2 bases and the J segment 4 bases; nucleotides outside the gene matches: 7. Germline lookup yields CDR1 MNHEY and CDR2 SMNVEV (reference sequence). CDR3 DNA sequence: TGTGCCAGCAGTTTACTCCCCGGACAGGGTTACGAGCAGTACTTC. It yields the protein CASSLLPGQGYEQYF.

This chain links TRBV19 with TRBJ2-1; 11 bases are a match to TRBD2. Germline-derived CDR1 and CDR2 are LNHDA and SQIVND (reference sequence). The CDR3 spans 15 residues. The V segment lost 4 bases and the J segment 8 bases; nucleotides outside the gene matches: 7. CDR3 sequence: CASSNIAGGWDEQFF. CDR3 in DNA: TGTGCCAGTAGTAACATAGCGGGAGGGTGGGATGAGCAGTTCTTC.

The chain has TRBV18 and TRBJ2-7, with D perhaps matching TRBD1 (5 bases). Germline V gene data show CDR1 as KGHSH and CDR2 as LQKENI. This CDR3 has 14 residues. The V and J ends lost 2 bases and 6 bases respectively, with 14 bases between them. The CDR3 protein is CASSPRGRQSEQYF. The CDR3 DNA is TGTGCCAGCTCACCAAGGGGCAGGCAGAGCGAGCAGTACTTC.

The J gene is TRBJ1-1, the V gene TRBV4-2, with D perhaps matching TRBD1 (5 bases). Germline CDR1 reads LGHNA; CDR2 reads YNFKEQ. The CDR3 sequence is 13 residues long. V was pared by 0 bases and J by 10 bases, with 12 bases between. The CDR3 DNA reads as TGTGCCAGCAGCCAAGAGCTCACAGGCAGAGCTTTCTTT. Encoded protein: CASSQELTGRAFF.

The chain couples TRBV6-5 to TRBJ2-1, with D possibly TRBD2 on 5 matching bases. The germline V and J ends were trimmed by 6 bases and 3 bases, with 12 bases remaining between them. This CDR3 is 14 amino acids long. Germline V gives CDR1 MNHEY, CDR2 SVGAGI. The CDR3 nucleotides read TGTGCCAGCAGCGCCCCTGACTACTACAATGAGCAGTTCTTC. Translation: CASSAPDYYNEQFF.

The count of this clone is one. The chain employs TRBV19 and TRBJ2-7; 12 positions match TRBD2. CDR3 size: 16 residues. With 1 base clipped from V and 2 bases from J, the junction kept 3 bases outside the gene matches. CDR1 is LNHDA, CDR2 SQIVND, per germline (reference sequence). The CDR3 nucleotides are TGTGCCAGTAGTATAGCCCGGACTAGCGGGACCTACGAGCAGTACTTC. Amino acid sequence: CASSIARTSGTYEQYF.

V usage is TRBV14 and J usage is TRBJ2-1, with D maybe TRBD1 (5 bases). CDR3 length equals 14 residues. Germline V CDR1 and CDR2: SGHDN, FVKESK. Trimming left V 8 bases short and J 4 bases short, with 15 bases between. CDR3 protein: CASGASAPYNEQFF. CDR3 nucleotides: TGTGCCAGCGGGGCCTCAGCCCCTTACAATGAGCAGTTCTTC.

The chain has TRBV25-1 and TRBJ2-7; D not resolved. Trimming left V 6 bases short and J 2 bases short, with 14 bases between. Germline CDR1 is MGHDK and CDR2 is SYGVNS. The CDR3 runs 14 residues. CDR3 bases: TGTGCCAGCAGCCCTCGGCCAGCTACCTACGAGCAGTACTTC. Protein: CASSPRPATYEQYF.

The V gene is TRBV25-1, the J gene TRBJ1-1, with unresolved D. V was cut by 1 base and J by 3 bases, with 9 bases left in between. CDR3 length: 14 residues. Per germline, CDR1 MGHDK and CDR2 SYGVNS. The CDR3 DNA is TGTGCCAGCAGTGAATCCCGCGTTTACACTGAAGCTTTCTTT. Its protein product is CASSESRVYTEAFF.

This clone was seen a single time. CDR3 residues: CASSLQHTGELFF. The CDR3 bases are TGTGCCAGCAGTTTACAGCACACCGGGGAGCTGTTTTTT. The chain uses TRBV28 and TRBJ2-2; no firm D call. The CDR3 contains 13 residues. The germline V and J ends were trimmed by 2 bases and 3 bases, with 4 bases remaining between them. CDR1 is MDHEN, CDR2 SYDVKM, per germline.

J is TRBJ1-2 and V is TRBV6-1; D is unclear. V dropped 6 bases and J dropped 8 bases, with 16 bases sitting between them. Germline CDR1 MNHNS, CDR2 SASEGT. This CDR3 has 13 residues. The CDR3 DNA follows: TGTGCCAGCAGAGACGGACCTAACCGGGGCTACACCTTC. It translates to CASRDGPNRGYTF.

The chain recombines TRBV2 with TRBJ1-1, with D possibly matching TRBD1 (5 bases). CDR3 length: 16 residues. Germline V lookup: CDR1 SNHLY, CDR2 FYNNEI. V gave up 8 bases and J gave up 0 bases, with 19 bases separating them. The CDR3 region has the DNA TGTGCCAGCTCGAGGCAGGGAGGAGGCGTGAACACTGAAGCTTTCTTT. Its protein is CASSRQGGGVNTEAFF.

There are a few counts of this clone. The chain recombines TRBV19 with TRBJ1-2; 8 nucleotides agree with TRBD1. The CDR3 covers 13 residues. Trimming took 8 bases from V and 2 from J; bases not matched to a gene: 4. Per the germline V gene, CDR1 is LNHDA and CDR2 is SQIVND (reference sequence). CDR3 loop: CASGWTGNYGYTF. The CDR3 DNA reads as TGTGCCAGTGGATGGACAGGGAACTATGGCTACACCTTC. The entire variable domain, with the rest obtained from reference TRBV19 and TRBJ1-2, is as follows: DGGITQSPKYLFRKEGQNVTLSCEQNLNHDAMYWYRQDPGQGLRLIYYSQIVNDFQKGDIAEGYSVSREKKESFPLTVTSAQKNPTAFYLCASGWTGNYGYTFGSGTRLTVV.